Presented here are 13 T cell receptor beta chains from one specimen sequenced in a study of shared clonotypes between healthy human individuals. Repertoires were generated with immunoSEQ multiplex PCR, while TCRdb's copy carries only in-frame clones and drops some. The sample contains about 1.9 million clones, around 93% of which appear only once. Naive-designated CD8 cells lacked CD45RO, were positively enriched for CCR7, and omitted terminally differentiated effector memory CD45RA+ cells. The sample was naive CD8+ T cells from PBMCs. The source of these receptors is a man aged 18 to 29 in good health. Some clones in this sample may be carry-over from other donors' samples.

Remarks on this clone: The sample carries other DNA sequences with the same CDR3. The chain has TRBV15 and TRBJ2-3; either TRBD1 or TRBD2 may supply D (5 bases each). Per germline, CDR1 LNHNV and CDR2 YYDKDF (reference sequence). Trimming stripped 1 base from V and 0 bases from J, with 5 bases between. The CDR3 runs to 14 residues. CDR3 bases: TGTGCCACCAGCAGAGGGGGGAGCACAGATACGCAGTATTTT. Amino acid sequence: CATSRGGSTDTQYF.

This sequence joins TRBV4-3 and TRBJ2-3; no clear D gene. The CDR3 sequence is 14 residues long. Looked up from germline, CDR1 is LGHNA and CDR2 is YSLEER. Trimming took off 5 bases at V and 2 bases at J, with 11 bases between the two ends. The CDR3 loop reads CASSIRRHTDTQYF. The DNA for the CDR3 is TGCGCCAGCAGCATAAGGAGACACACAGATACGCAGTATTTT.

The V and J genes are TRBV10-2 and TRBJ2-7; D is unresolved. The CDR3 loop spans 13 amino acids. Germline CDR1 and CDR2: WSHSY and SAAADI. The germline V and J ends were trimmed by 4 bases and 2 bases, with 9 bases remaining between them. The CDR3 nucleotides read TGCGCCAGCAGTGGGGGTTTGGCCTACGAGCAGTACTTC. It is translated as CASSGGLAYEQYF.

For this clone: At the DNA level, this CDR3 is encoded by other sequences in the same sample as well. The rearrangement links TRBV28 to TRBJ1-5, with TRBD1 matching 9 bases. Looked up from germline, CDR1 is MDHEN and CDR2 is SYDVKM. There are 14 residues in the CDR3. The V and J ends lost 5 bases and 6 bases, in that order; junction bases with no gene match: 5. In DNA form, the CDR3 reads TGTGCCAGCAGTCCGGGACAGGGAGGTCAGCCCCAGCATTTT. It is translated as CASSPGQGGQPQHF.

The chain couples TRBV5-4 to TRBJ1-2, with D uncertain. Germline loops: CDR1 SGHNT, CDR2 YYREEE (reference sequence). Trimming took 0 bases from V and 4 from J, leaving 4 bases between them. CDR3 size: 12 residues. CDR3 residues: CASSLGSYGYTF. The CDR3 DNA reads TGTGCCAGCAGCTTGGGCAGCTATGGCTACACCTTC.

This clone has just one count. V gene TRBV2 combines with J gene TRBJ2-5; D is tentatively TRBD1 or TRBD2 (5 bases each). The germline V gene encodes CDR1 SNHLY and CDR2 FYNNEI. The CDR3 extends over 14 amino acids. Trimming pared 6 bases from V and 1 base from J, leaving 12 bases between. The CDR3: CASRIGAGQETQYF. DNA of the CDR3: TGTGCCAGCAGGATCGGGGCCGGCCAAGAGACCCAGTACTTC.

This clone was seen a single time. The chain recombines TRBV28 with TRBJ2-7; D may match TRBD1 or TRBD2 (5 bases each). The CDR3 sequence is 10 residues long. V was cut by 8 bases and J by 3 bases, with 5 bases left in between. CDR1 MDHEN and CDR2 SYDVKM come from the germline V gene. Written as DNA, the CDR3 is TGTGCCAGCGGGGGCTACGAGCAGTACTTC. Its protein is CASGGYEQYF.

The chain carries TRBV7-9 and TRBJ2-1; 9 positions agree with TRBD2. Germline V gives CDR1 SEHNR, CDR2 FQNEAQ (reference sequence). V trimming: 5 bases; J trimming: 10 bases; junction bases outside the gene matches: 15. The CDR3 length is 16 residues. The CDR3 sequence: CASSPWGLAGVREQFF. CDR3 DNA sequence: TGTGCCAGCAGCCCTTGGGGATTAGCGGGAGTTAGGGAGCAGTTCTTC.

The chain employs TRBV7-6 and TRBJ1-2, with unresolved D. The CDR3 totals 12 residues. The germline V and J ends were trimmed by 1 base and 7 bases, with 7 bases remaining between them. Per germline, CDR1 SGHVS and CDR2 FNYEAQ. CDR3 bases: TGTGCCAGCAGCTTAGATGGGCGTGGCTACACCTTC. Amino acid sequence: CASSLDGRGYTF.

The V and J genes are TRBV28 and TRBJ2-7; 7 bases map to TRBD1. V dropped 4 bases and J dropped 3; count of bases not matched to a gene: 6. Germline V lookup: CDR1 MDHEN, CDR2 SYDVKM. This CDR3 comprises 14 residues. The CDR3, as DNA: TGTGCCAGCAGTTCGACAGGGTATCGCTACGAGCAGTACTTC. Translated, it gives CASSSTGYRYEQYF.

This chain connects TRBV29-1 to TRBJ2-7, with D possibly being TRBD1 or TRBD2 (6 bases each). Per germline, CDR1 SQVTM and CDR2 ANQGSEA. Trimming took off 5 bases at V and 7 bases at J, with 12 bases between the two ends. The CDR3 is 11 residues long. The CDR3 is CSVPGAFEQYF. In DNA, the CDR3 is TGCAGCGTTCCGGGGGCTTTTGAGCAGTACTTC.

The chain employs TRBV29-1 and TRBJ2-3; the D is unclear. The CDR3 contains 12 residues. Trimming cost V 4 bases and J 1 base, with 6 bases left between them. The germline V gene encodes CDR1 SQVTM and CDR2 ANQGSEA. CDR3 sequence (DNA): TGCAGCGTTGGCTGGGGCACAGATACGCAGTATTTT. It specifies CSVGWGTDTQYF.

V is TRBV19 and J is TRBJ2-7, with a possible D match to TRBD2 (6 bases). V was clipped by 9 bases and J by 4 bases, with 16 bases between them. The germline CDR1 and CDR2 sequences are LNHDA and SQIVND (reference sequence). CDR3 length equals 13 residues. The CDR3 sequence is CASGSGALYEQYF. The DNA of the CDR3 is TGTGCCAGCGGGAGTGGGGCTTTATACGAGCAGTACTTC.